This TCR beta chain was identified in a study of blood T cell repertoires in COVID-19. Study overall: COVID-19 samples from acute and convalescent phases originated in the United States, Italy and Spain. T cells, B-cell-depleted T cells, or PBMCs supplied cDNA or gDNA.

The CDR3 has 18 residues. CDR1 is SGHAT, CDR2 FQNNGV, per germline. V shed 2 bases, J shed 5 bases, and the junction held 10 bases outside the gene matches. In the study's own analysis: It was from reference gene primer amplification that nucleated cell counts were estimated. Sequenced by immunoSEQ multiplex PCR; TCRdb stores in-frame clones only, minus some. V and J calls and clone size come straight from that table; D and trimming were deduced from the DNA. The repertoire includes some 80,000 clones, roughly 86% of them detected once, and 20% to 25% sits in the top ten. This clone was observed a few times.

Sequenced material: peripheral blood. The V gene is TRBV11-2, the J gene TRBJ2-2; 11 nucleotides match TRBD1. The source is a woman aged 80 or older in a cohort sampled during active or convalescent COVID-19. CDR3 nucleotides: TGTGCCAGCAGCTTATTTTTGTGGACAGGGGGCTATACCGGGGAGCTGTTTTTT. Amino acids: CASSLFLWTGGYTGELFF.